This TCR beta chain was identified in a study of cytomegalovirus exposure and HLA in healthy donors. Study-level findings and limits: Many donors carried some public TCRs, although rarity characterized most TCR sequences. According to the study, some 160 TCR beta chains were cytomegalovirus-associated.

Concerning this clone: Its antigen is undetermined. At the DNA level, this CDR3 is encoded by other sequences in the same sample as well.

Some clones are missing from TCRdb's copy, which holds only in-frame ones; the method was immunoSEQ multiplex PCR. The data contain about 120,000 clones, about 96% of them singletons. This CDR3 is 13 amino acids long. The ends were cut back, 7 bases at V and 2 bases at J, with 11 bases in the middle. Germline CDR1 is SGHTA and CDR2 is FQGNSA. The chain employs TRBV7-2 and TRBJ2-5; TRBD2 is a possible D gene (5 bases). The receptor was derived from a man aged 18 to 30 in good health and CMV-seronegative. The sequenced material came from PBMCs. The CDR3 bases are TGTGCCAGCACCCGAGGGTTGCAAGAGACCCAGTACTTC. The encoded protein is CASTRGLQETQYF.